The entry that follows covers one T cell receptor beta chain sequence. The antigen is undetermined. The sample belongs to a study of blood T cells in healthy people across ages. For the study at large: Capturing about one barcoded beta molecule per two T cells was achieved by template switching. Study-wide results and caveats: Greater diversity and more naive CD4+ cells were seen in long-lived donors than in aged donors.

Using a J-beta primer mix together with a sample-barcoded 5' primer, a second PCR was run for about 6 to 12 cycles. TCRdb itself ran the 5' RACE reads through MiXCR, one entry per CDR3 protein. This sample has 1.6 million or so distinct CDR3 sequences, with roughly a third found just once. The CDR3 contains 15 residues. V dropped 7 bases and J dropped 0 bases, with 13 bases sitting between them. The germline gives CDR1 MDHEN, CDR2 SYDVKM. This clonotype was obtained from a young woman in good health. The sequenced sample was blood. The chain combines TRBV28 with TRBJ2-4, with D possibly being TRBD2 (6 bases). CDR3 region: CASTGEAIAKNIQYF. For the CDR3, the DNA is TGTGCCAGCACCGGGGAGGCGATAGCCAAAAACATTCAGTACTTC.